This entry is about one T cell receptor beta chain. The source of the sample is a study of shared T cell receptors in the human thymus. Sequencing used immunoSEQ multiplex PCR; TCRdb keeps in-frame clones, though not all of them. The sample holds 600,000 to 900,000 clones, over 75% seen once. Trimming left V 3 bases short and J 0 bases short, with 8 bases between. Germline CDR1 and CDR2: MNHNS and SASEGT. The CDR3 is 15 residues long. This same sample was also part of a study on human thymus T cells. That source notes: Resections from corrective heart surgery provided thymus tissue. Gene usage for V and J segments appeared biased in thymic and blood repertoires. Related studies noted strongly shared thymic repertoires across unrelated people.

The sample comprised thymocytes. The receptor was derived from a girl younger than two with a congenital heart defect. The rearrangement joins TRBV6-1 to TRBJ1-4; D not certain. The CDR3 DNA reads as TGTGCCAGCAGTGACACAGTCGCAACTAATGAAAAACTGTTTTTT. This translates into CASSDTVATNEKLFF.